The rows below give T cell receptor beta chains drawn from one sample of a study of blood T cell repertoires in COVID-19. Here immunoSEQ multiplex PCR was the method, and the copy in TCRdb shows in-frame clones only, minus some. The sample carries under 50,000 clones, about three quarters recorded once. The sample consisted of peripheral blood. Source of these receptors: a human donor with active or convalescent COVID-19. The donor label of this sample is uncertain. Each CDR3 is given with its conserved first and last residue. The order of the fields is clone size, V gene, D gene, J gene, CDR3 protein, CDR3 DNA. D genes are given only for firm matches. Some rows mark clone size as missing; the rest say once, few, many or name a class of expanded clone.

NA	TRBV5-1	TRBD2	TRBJ2-2	CASSKGILAGVNTGELFF	TGCGCCAGCAGCAAAGGGATTCTAGCGGGGGTAAACACCGGGGAGCTGTTTTTT
NA	TRBV7-2	NA	TRBJ1-6	CASSLARDNSPLHF	TGTGCCAGCAGCTTAGCCAGGGATAATTCACCCCTCCACTTT
NA	TRBV19	TRBD1	TRBJ1-2	CASGQGYGYTF	TGTGCCAGCGGACAGGGGTATGGCTACACCTTC
NA	TRBV2	TRBD1	TRBJ2-3	CASSEGQGAADTQYF	TGTGCCAGCAGTGAAGGGCAGGGGGCCGCAGATACGCAGTATTTT
NA	TRBV28	NA	TRBJ1-6	CASSLAHFNSPLHF	TGTGCCAGCAGTTTAGCACATTTCAATTCACCCCTCCACTTT
few	TRBV24-1	NA	TRBJ2-5	CATLPGKGPQYF	TGTGCCACCTTACCAGGTAAGGGGCCCCAGTACTTC
many	TRBV7-2	TRBD1	TRBJ2-1	CASSFGQGAGNEQFF	TGTGCCAGCAGCTTTGGGCAGGGGGCAGGGAATGAGCAGTTCTTC
once	TRBV5-8	NA	TRBJ2-7	CASGKATGVYEQYF	TGTGCCAGCGGGAAGGCTACGGGGGTGTACGAGCAGTACTTC
NA	TRBV29-1	TRBD1	TRBJ2-5	CSGGQGGRFQETQYF	TGCAGCGGCGGACAGGGGGGTCGTTTCCAAGAGACCCAGTACTTC
NA	TRBV28	TRBD1	TRBJ2-7	CASTPGQGPYEQYF	TGTGCCAGCACCCCGGGACAGGGGCCCTACGAGCAGTACTTC
NA	TRBV10-3	NA	TRBJ1-3	CAIRAASGNTIYF	TGTGCCATCAGGGCCGCCTCTGGAAACACCATATATTTT
NA	TRBV19	TRBD1	TRBJ1-4	CASSILSRDSPTNEKLFF	TGTGCCAGTAGTATTCTGTCCCGGGACAGCCCAACTAATGAAAAACTGTTTTTT
few	TRBV5-1	TRBD2	TRBJ2-7	CASSLAGVSEQYF	TGCGCCAGCAGTCTAGCGGGAGTTTCCGAGCAGTACTTC
NA	TRBV27	TRBD1	TRBJ1-6	CASSVTGVYNSPLHF	TGTGCCAGCAGTGTCACAGGGGTCTATAATTCACCCCTCCACTTT
NA	TRBV24-1	TRBD1	TRBJ1-5	CATSDSGHRGNQPQHF	TGTGCCACCAGTGATTCGGGGCACAGGGGTAATCAGCCCCAGCATTTT
NA	TRBV4-1	NA	TRBJ1-5	CASSQGHGNQPQHF	TGCGCCAGCAGCCAGGGGCATGGTAATCAGCCCCAGCATTTT
few	TRBV4-1	TRBD1	TRBJ1-1	CASSQEEGGAEAFF	TGCGCCAGCAGCCAAGAGGAAGGGGGCGCTGAAGCTTTCTTT
NA	TRBV6-5	NA	TRBJ2-1	CASSSQGQPSDEQFF	TGTGCCAGCAGTTCCCAGGGACAGCCTAGCGATGAGCAGTTCTTC
NA	TRBV19	TRBD2	TRBJ2-1	CASSPTDGGRKKFF	TGTGCCAGTAGTCCGACTGACGGCGGGAGGAAGAAGTTCTTC
NA	TRBV6-4	TRBD1	TRBJ2-2	CASSLDQGAVTGELFF	TGTGCCAGCAGCCTTGATCAGGGGGCGGTCACCGGGGAGCTGTTTTTT
once	TRBV7-3	TRBD1	TRBJ2-2	CASKQGASTGELFF	TGTGCCAGTAAACAGGGGGCATCCACCGGGGAGCTGTTTTTT
NA	TRBV6-5	NA	TRBJ1-1	CASSREGGETEAFF	TGTGCCAGCAGTCGAGAGGGGGGGGAGACTGAAGCTTTCTTT
few	TRBV5-1	TRBD1	TRBJ1-2	CASSYGQALYGYTF	TGCGCCAGCAGCTATGGACAGGCTCTCTATGGCTACACCTTC
NA	TRBV19	NA	TRBJ1-2	CASSIWGNNYGYTF	TGTGCCAGTAGTATATGGGGCAACAACTATGGCTACACCTTC
NA	TRBV30	NA	TRBJ2-7	CAWKRPGANDEQYF	TGTGCCTGGAAACGACCTGGAGCCAACGACGAGCAGTACTTC
NA	TRBV5-4	TRBD2	TRBJ2-7	CASSFGLANEQYF	TGTGCCAGCAGCTTCGGACTAGCAAACGAGCAGTACTTC